This is a list of T cell receptor beta chains from one sample in a study of cytomegalovirus exposure and HLA in healthy donors. Assay used: immunoSEQ multiplex PCR; TCRdb lists only in-frame clones, some missing. The table has approximately 200,000 clones, roughly four fifths seen once; the top ten hold around 1.9%. Sequenced material: PBMCs. The receptors derive from a young man in good health and CMV-seronegative. The CDR3 runs from the conserved cysteine through the conserved F or W. A D gene is named only where the DNA matches it firmly. Clone size appears in some rows only: once, few, many, or a class for an expanded clone.

CASSEQTHALIEAFF,TGTGCCAGCAGTGAACAAACGCACGCGCTCATTGAAGCTTTCTTT,TRBV6-1,NA,TRBJ1-1,NA
CASSLGGWSYNEQFF,TGCGCCAGCAGCCTCGGTGGCTGGAGCTACAATGAGCAGTTCTTC,TRBV4-1,NA,TRBJ2-1,NA
CASSFGTSSYEQYF,TGTGCCAGCAGCTTCGGGACTAGCTCCTACGAGCAGTACTTC,TRBV9,TRBD2,TRBJ2-7,NA
CASSIMQGRSYGYTF,TGTGCCAGTAGTATTATGCAGGGGCGATCGTATGGCTACACCTTC,TRBV19,NA,TRBJ1-2,once
CASSLARQGVYEQYF,TGTGCCAGCAGCTTAGCGAGACAGGGGGTATACGAGCAGTACTTC,TRBV7-6,TRBD1,TRBJ2-7,NA
CASSPPGTVNEQYF,TGTGCCAGCAGCCCCCCCGGGACAGTCAATGAGCAGTACTTC,TRBV28,TRBD1,TRBJ2-7,NA
CASSIDLRDNQPQHF,TGTGCCAGTAGTATAGATTTGAGGGACAATCAGCCCCAGCATTTT,TRBV19,NA,TRBJ1-5,NA
CASTNGTGLGNSPLHF,TGTGCCAGCACCAATGGGACAGGGTTGGGGAATTCACCCCTCCACTTT,TRBV28,TRBD1,TRBJ1-6,NA
CASTNGVEAFF,TGTGCCAGCACAAACGGAGTTGAAGCTTTCTTT,TRBV6-6,NA,TRBJ1-1,NA
CASSSGGPDLVGEKLFF,TGTGCCAGCAGCTCAGGGGGGCCGGATTTGGTTGGTGAAAAACTGTTTTTT,TRBV5-4,TRBD1,TRBJ1-4,few
CASSERGTEAFF,TGCGCCAGCAGTGAAAGGGGGACTGAAGCTTTCTTT,TRBV10-1,NA,TRBJ1-1,NA
CASSLRATGNTEAFF,TGCGCCAGCAGCTTGCGGGCAACAGGGAACACTGAAGCTTTCTTT,TRBV5-1,NA,TRBJ1-1,NA
CASSQDSVLYGYTF,TGTGCCAGCAGCCAAGATTCGGTACTCTATGGCTACACCTTC,TRBV14,NA,TRBJ1-2,NA
CASRGQGTATNEKLFF,TGTGCCAGCAGGGGACAGGGGACTGCAACTAATGAAAAACTGTTTTTT,TRBV28,TRBD1,TRBJ1-4,NA
CASSRGQGGYNEQFF,TGTGCCAGTAGTAGGGGACAGGGAGGATACAATGAGCAGTTCTTC,TRBV19,TRBD1,TRBJ2-1,once
CASSHGEYEQYF,TGTGCCAGCAGCCACGGGGAATACGAGCAGTACTTC,TRBV6-5,NA,TRBJ2-7,NA
CASSQVGRTYEQYF,TGCGCCAGCAGCCAAGTGGGCCGAACCTACGAGCAGTACTTC,TRBV4-1,NA,TRBJ2-7,NA
CATSGGLSSGNTIYF,TGTGCCACCAGCGGGGGACTGAGCTCTGGAAACACCATATATTTT,TRBV15,NA,TRBJ1-3,few
CASSLAGTASGNTIYF,TGTGCCAGCAGCTTAGCTGGGACAGCTTCTGGAAACACCATATATTTT,TRBV7-9,TRBD1,TRBJ1-3,NA
CASRIRDRDSGELFF,TGTGCCAGTAGGATCCGGGACAGGGATTCCGGGGAGCTGTTTTTT,TRBV19,TRBD1,TRBJ2-2,few
CAAGTSGDHSYNEQFF,TGTGCCGCTGGGACTAGCGGGGATCACTCCTACAATGAGCAGTTCTTC,TRBV19,TRBD2,TRBJ2-1,NA
CASSLWTGNTEAFF,TGTGCCAGTAGTCTCTGGACAGGGAACACTGAAGCTTTCTTT,TRBV19,TRBD1,TRBJ1-1,NA
CASSQYGGQGVYGYTF,TGTGCCAGCAGCCAATATGGGGGACAGGGAGTCTATGGCTACACCTTC,TRBV7-3,TRBD1,TRBJ1-2,NA
CASSSQGGLSYNEQFF,TGCGCCAGCAGCTCCCAGGGGGGCCTATCCTACAATGAGCAGTTCTTC,TRBV5-1,NA,TRBJ2-1,NA